This T cell receptor (beta chain) was identified in a study of cytomegalovirus exposure and HLA in healthy donors. As regards this clone: Its cognate antigen is unknown.

Among the donors, all were healthy bone marrow donors. The PCR had 60 Vbeta and 13 Jbeta primers. The assay was immunoSEQ multiplex PCR, and TCRdb's table has in-frame clones only and misses some. The table lists about 170,000 clones, more than 60% of them singletons. Study findings and constraints: The authors considered a cluster of highly shared sequence variants likely to be a sequencing artifact. There were 150 to 200 TCR beta chains listed as cytomegalovirus-associated. As a later analysis revealed, most CMV-associated TCR beta chains appeared HLA-restricted.

Germline V gives CDR1 MNHEY, CDR2 SVGAGI. There are 12 residues in the CDR3. V was pared by 5 bases and J by 10 bases, with 14 bases between. The chain joins TRBV6-5 to TRBJ1-1; D ambiguous. The receptor comes from a female donor in good health and CMV-seronegative. Sequencing was performed on PBMCs. This chain's CDR3 is CASSTRELRAFF. The CDR3 DNA reads as TGTGCCAGCAGTACCCGGGAGCTGCGAGCTTTCTTT.